A selection of T cell receptor beta chains follows, all from one sample in a study of vaccination effects on CD4 cells after COVID-19. The antigens of these receptors remain unknown. Clones were read by immunoSEQ multiplex PCR, and TCRdb kept only the in-frame ones, dropping some. This table holds 20,000 to 30,000 clones, 77% found once. Sequences were derived from CD4+ T cells from PBMCs cultured with HCoV-NL63 spike peptides, sampled before COVID-19 vaccination. The receptor set was obtained from a human donor who had a prior SARS-CoV-2 infection. CDR3s leave out the opening cysteine and the closing phenylalanine or tryptophan. Not all rows give a size; the values are once, few, many and, for expanded clones, a class.

clone size	V gene	J gene	CDR3 protein
-	TRBV11-3	TRBJ1-3	ASSSGNGNTIY
-	TRBV14	TRBJ2-1	ASSGQPAVSYNEQF
-	TRBV5-1	TRBJ2-7	ARDSHHSYEQY
-	TRBV9	TRBJ2-1	ASSAHVGDEQF
-	TRBV14	TRBJ2-2	ASSHSTGGLTGELF
-	TRBV9	TRBJ1-2	ASSVATGPYGYT
-	TRBV18	TRBJ2-3	ASSSILGRGAPDTQY
-	TRBV11-3	TRBJ1-4	ASSKGEVNEKLF
-	TRBV11-3	TRBJ2-3	ASSLEGDRLAGDADTQY
-	TRBV18	TRBJ1-2	ASSPIRDSANYGYT
-	TRBV5-4	TRBJ1-6	ASSLDRIGSNSPLH
-	TRBV25-1	TRBJ1-3	ASSAPSSGNTIY
few	TRBV10-3	TRBJ2-2	AITPGLAGGGITGELF
-	TRBV18	TRBJ1-5	ASSPSGGAVNQPQH
few	TRBV4-2	TRBJ1-1	ASSHQRIGAEAF
-	TRBV4-1	TRBJ2-3	ASSQVVTTDTQY
-	TRBV6-5	TRBJ1-6	ASSYSRGQAISPLH
few	TRBV30	TRBJ1-2	AWSWGGGYT
-	TRBV7-9	TRBJ2-7	ASSLGPQTGTGTDYEQY
-	TRBV11-2	TRBJ2-1	ASSLDSGTYNEQF
-	TRBV7-2	TRBJ2-1	ASSPSQRLSSYNEQF